A selection of T cell receptor beta chains follows, all from one sample in a study of cytomegalovirus exposure and HLA in healthy donors. Method: immunoSEQ multiplex PCR; TCRdb's copy keeps in-frame clones and lacks some. Across about 150,000 clones, the top ten clones capture under 2% of the sample. The sequenced sample consisted of PBMCs. All receptors come from a woman in her forties or fifties in good health and CMV-seronegative. The CDR3 runs from the conserved cysteine through the conserved F or W. Fields, in order: V gene, CDR3 length, J gene, D gene, CDR3 DNA, CDR3 protein. The D gene is left open where the match is weak.

>TRBV23-1|17|TRBJ2-2|TRBD1
TGCGCCAGCAGTCAATCCCCGCCGGACAGGGGCACCGGGGAGCTGTTTTTT
CASSQSPPDRGTGELFF
>TRBV5-1|16|TRBJ2-3|TRBD2
TGCGCCAGCAGCTTGGAGGGGGGACTAGACACAGATACGCAGTATTTT
CASSLEGGLDTDTQYF
>TRBV5-8|15|TRBJ1-3|.
TGTGCCAGCAGCCCGACAGGCCCGTCTGGAAACACCATATATTTT
CASSPTGPSGNTIYF
>TRBV5-1|15|TRBJ1-2|TRBD1
TGCGCCAGCAGCCCTCAACCGGGACAGGTTTTTGGCTACACCTTC
CASSPQPGQVFGYTF
>TRBV28|13|TRBJ1-2|.
TGTGCCAGCAGCCGCGGACTGACCTATGGCTACACCTTC
CASSRGLTYGYTF
>TRBV5-1|13|TRBJ2-3|TRBD1
TGCGCCAGCAGCCCGACAGGGGTAGATACGCAGTATTTT
CASSPTGVDTQYF
>TRBV15|16|TRBJ2-2|.
TGTGCCACCAGCAGGAAATTTTCGGTCAACACCGGGGAGCTGTTTTTT
CATSRKFSVNTGELFF
>TRBV7-2|15|TRBJ2-6|.
TGTGCCAGCAGCTTACGAGGATCCGGGGCCAACGTCCTGACTTTC
CASSLRGSGANVLTF
>TRBV11-2|16|TRBJ1-4|TRBD1
TGTGCCAGCAGCTTAAGGGGGCAGGCAACTAATGAAAAACTGTTTTTT
CASSLRGQATNEKLFF
>TRBV27|14|TRBJ2-1|TRBD1
TGTGCCAGCGGCCGGGACAGGGGCTACAATGAGCAGTTCTTC
CASGRDRGYNEQFF
>TRBV6-5|14|TRBJ2-3|TRBD2
TGTGCCAGCAGTTCGAGGACTAGTGGAGATACGCAGTATTTT
CASSSRTSGDTQYF
>TRBV6-5|16|TRBJ1-2|.
TGTGCCAGCAGTTACCTGGCAGGGCCAATACCAGAAGGCTACACCTTC
CASSYLAGPIPEGYTF
>TRBV4-3|19|TRBJ2-1|TRBD2
TGCGCCAGCAGCCAAGATCCGGGGACTAGCGGGAGTGGGTACAATGAGCAGTTCTTC
CASSQDPGTSGSGYNEQFF
>TRBV27|12|TRBJ2-7|.
TGTGCCAGCGGGGGGACGACCTACGAGCAGTACTTC
CASGGTTYEQYF
>TRBV19|18|TRBJ1-2|.
TGTGCCAGTAGTATAGATGCCTCAAGGGGAGGAGGGAACTATGGCTACACCTTC
CASSIDASRGGGNYGYTF
>TRBV2|14|TRBJ1-1|TRBD1
TGTGCCAGCAGTGAATTACAGGGGTACACTGAAGCTTTCTTT
CASSELQGYTEAFF
>TRBV6-6|13|TRBJ1-1|.
TGTGCCAGCAGTTATACAGAGAACACTGAAGCTTTCTTT
CASSYTENTEAFF
>TRBV20-1|10|TRBJ1-1|TRBD1
TGCAGTGCTGGACAGGGTTTGGCTTTCTTT
CSAGQGLAFF
>TRBV28|15|TRBJ1-2|.
TGTGCCAGCGGTTCCCCGGGACAACCAAGGGGTGGCTACACCTTC
CASGSPGQPRGGYTF
>TRBV9|13|TRBJ2-7|.
TGTGCCAGCAGCCCCTCGGGTTCCTACGAGCAGTACTTC
CASSPSGSYEQYF
>TRBV14|13|TRBJ1-3|TRBD1
TGTGCCAGCAGCCAAGATCCCAGGGGGACCATATATTTT
CASSQDPRGTIYF
>TRBV28|15|TRBJ2-3|TRBD2
TGTGCCAGCAGTCAAGGGAGAGCGGGATCAGATACGCAGTATTTT
CASSQGRAGSDTQYF
>TRBV4-3|13|TRBJ1-2|.
TGCGCCAGCAGCCAAGAGCCGGGTTTGGGCTACACCTTC
CASSQEPGLGYTF
>TRBV6-5|14|TRBJ2-3|TRBD2
TGTGCCAGCAGTCGAGCGGGAACGGCAGATACGCAGTATTTT
CASSRAGTADTQYF
>TRBV5-1|15|TRBJ2-2|TRBD2
TGCGCCAGCAGCTTATCATCTGGGGGGGCCGGGGAGCTGTTTTTT
CASSLSSGGAGELFF
>TRBV6-1|13|TRBJ1-2|TRBD1
TGTGCCAGCAGTGAAGGGACAGGGAATGGCTACACCTTC
CASSEGTGNGYTF
>TRBV23-1|18|TRBJ2-1|TRBD2
TGCGCCAGCAGTCAACCCACAAGGACTAGCGGGATGGGGAATGAGCAGTTCTTC
CASSQPTRTSGMGNEQFF
>TRBV2|14|TRBJ2-7|TRBD1
TGTGCCAGCAAGGGACAGGGGAGCATCTACGAGCAGTACTTC
CASKGQGSIYEQYF
>TRBV27|15|TRBJ1-6|TRBD1
TGTGCCAGCAGGGACAGGGCCTCCTATAATTCACCCCTCCACTTT
CASRDRASYNSPLHF
>TRBV2|14|TRBJ1-5|.
TGTGCCAGCAGTGTGGTGAGGAGGGTTCAGCCCCAGCATTTT
CASSVVRRVQPQHF
>TRBV18|16|TRBJ2-2|.
TGTGCCAGCTCACCTTCCGCGGAAGGAAACACCGGGGAGCTGTTTTTT
CASSPSAEGNTGELFF
>TRBV7-3|17|TRBJ2-3|TRBD2
TGTGCCAGCAGCTACACGGGGGGTAGCGGGGGCACAGATACGCAGTATTTT
CASSYTGGSGGTDTQYF
>TRBV27|14|TRBJ2-5|.
TGTGCCAGCAGCACGGGATTTCCCCCGTGGACCCAGTACTTC
CASSTGFPPWTQYF
>TRBV27|16|TRBJ2-7|TRBD2
TGTGCCAGCAGCTACAGCCACTTAGCGGGGACCTACGAGCAGTACTTC
CASSYSHLAGTYEQYF
>TRBV7-2|16|TRBJ2-5|TRBD2
TGTGCCAGCAGCTTTAGCGGGGGGGGCGGTTGGGAGACCCAGTACTTC
CASSFSGGGGWETQYF
>TRBV7-2|12|TRBJ2-5|.
TGTGCCAGCAGCTTAGCGGGTAGGGAGCAGTACTTC
CASSLAGREQYF
>TRBV9|16|TRBJ2-5|.
TGTGCCAGCAGCGTAGGTAATATGGCAGGGCAGAAGACCCAGTACTTC
CASSVGNMAGQKTQYF
>TRBV28|15|TRBJ2-1|TRBD2
TGTGCCAGCAGTTTATCGGCGGGAGAAGGCAATGAGCAGTTCTTC
CASSLSAGEGNEQFF
>TRBV5-6|16|TRBJ1-6|.
TGTGCCAGCAGCTTGGACAGGAGCTCCTATAATTCACCCCTCCACTTT
CASSLDRSSYNSPLHF
>TRBV5-6|15|TRBJ2-7|TRBD2
TGTGCCAGCAGCCCGGGACTAGCGGGAGTCCACGAGCAGTACTTC
CASSPGLAGVHEQYF
>TRBV5-1|15|TRBJ1-2|TRBD1
TGCGCCAGCAGCCTGACAGGGGAGGGTTCCTATGGCTACACCTTC
CASSLTGEGSYGYTF
>TRBV6-1|15|TRBJ2-7|.
TGTGCCAGCAGTGAAATGGCCTCTCCTCCCTACGAGCAGTACTTC
CASSEMASPPYEQYF
>TRBV19|12|TRBJ2-7|.
TGTGCCAGTAGCCCCGGGGTCTACGAGCAGTACTTC
CASSPGVYEQYF
>TRBV4-3|16|TRBJ2-3|TRBD2
TGCGCCAGCAGCCAAGATCTAGCGGGCGCCACAGATACGCAGTATTTT
CASSQDLAGATDTQYF
>TRBV6-1|17|TRBJ1-1|.
TGTGCCAGCAGTGAAAGGTTGAGGGGACAAGGGAACACTGAAGCTTTCTTT
CASSERLRGQGNTEAFF
>TRBV5-1|14|TRBJ1-2|.
TGCGCCAGCAGCTCTGACGGTGCGGGCTATGGCTACACCTTC
CASSSDGAGYGYTF
>TRBV4-1|15|TRBJ2-7|TRBD1
TGCGCCAGCAGCCAAACCGGGACAGTCTCCTACGAGCAGTACTTC
CASSQTGTVSYEQYF
>TRBV9|15|TRBJ2-1|.
TGTGCCAGCAGCGTCTGGGGGGACTCCTACAATGAGCAGTTCTTC
CASSVWGDSYNEQFF
>TRBV11-2|13|TRBJ1-6|.
TGTGCCAGCAGCTTAGTTCGGAATTCACCCCTCCACTTT
CASSLVRNSPLHF
>TRBV6-7|14|TRBJ2-7|.
TGTGCCAGCAGGTCCGGGGAAACCTTATACGAGCAGTACTTC
CASRSGETLYEQYF
>TRBV5-1|15|TRBJ1-2|TRBD1
TGCGCCAGCAGCTCTCCGGGGACAGCTATCTATGGCTACACCTTC
CASSSPGTAIYGYTF
>TRBV6-5|15|TRBJ1-2|.
TGTGCCAGCAGTCCCACTCTAAGAGGAGGCTATGGCTACACCTTC
CASSPTLRGGYGYTF
>TRBV30|15|TRBJ2-3|TRBD2
TGTGCCTGGAGTCGACTAGCGGATAGCACAGATACGCAGTATTTT
CAWSRLADSTDTQYF